The 6 T cell receptor beta chains given below trace back to one sample, sequenced in a study of beta chain features in type 1 diabetes. Findings and caveats of the study: In every one of the four CD4+ subsets, TCRB CDR3s were moderately but significantly shorter in Type 1 diabetes patients.

Expressed TCRB transcripts were sequenced because the entire RNA isolate underwent reverse transcription. TCRdb keeps only in-frame clones here, not all; method: immunoSEQ multiplex PCR. Of about 140,000 clones listed, around 13% were seen once; the top ten hold approximately 1.3%. These receptors' antigens are unknown. Material for sequencing was central memory CD4+ T cells from blood. The receptors originated from a young man with type 1 diabetes.

This clone was seen only a few times. Compared with germline, one end of the junction differs, possibly owing to a read error. The chain joins TRBV30 to TRBJ2-2; perhaps TRBD2 as D (5 bases). From germline, CDR1 is GTSNPN and CDR2 SVGIG (reference sequence). The CDR3 runs to 15 residues. This CDR3 is CACVPRPLSTGELVF. CDR3 sequence (DNA): TGTGCCTGTGTGCCGCGCCCATTGAGCACCGGGGAGCTGGTTTTT.

This clone was observed a handful of times. The chain employs TRBV5-6 and TRBJ1-2; D gene ambiguous. V lost 6 bases and J lost 10, with 19 bases in between. Per germline, CDR1 SGHDT and CDR2 YYEEEE. The CDR3 sequence is 13 residues long. The DNA of the CDR3 is TGTGCCAGCACCATTCGACACGGTTTCGACTACACCTTC. Amino acid sequence: CASTIRHGFDYTF.

The rearrangement joins TRBV25-1 to TRBJ2-7, with D tentatively TRBD1 (5 bases). The V gene's germline CDR1 is MGHDK and CDR2 SYGVNS. Trimming left V 4 bases short and J 2 bases short, with 6 bases between. This CDR3 comprises 12 residues. The CDR3 nucleotides are TGTGCCAGCAGTGGGGGCCCCTACGAGCAGTACTTC. It is translated as CASSGGPYEQYF.

This clone was counted only a few times. V gene TRBV18 combines with J gene TRBJ2-5; unclear D gene. Germline V gene data show CDR1 as KGHSH and CDR2 as LQKENI. V lost 2 bases and J 7 bases, leaving 11 bases between the germline ends. The CDR3 contains 13 residues. CDR3 loop: CASSPEEEGTQYF. As DNA, the CDR3 is TGTGCCAGCTCACCAGAGGAAGAAGGGACCCAGTACTTC. Full variable domain (missing parts from reference TRBV18 and TRBJ2-5): NAGVMQNPRHLVRRRGQEARLRCSPMKGHSHVYWYRQLPEEGLKFMVYLQKENIIDESGMPKERFSAEFPKEGPSILRIQQVVRGDSAAYFCASSPEEEGTQYFGPGTRLLVL.

This clone was picked up a small number of times. CDR3 sequence: CASRGQGGSEQFF. CDR3 bases: TGTGCCAGTAGGGGACAGGGGGGAAGTGAGCAGTTCTTC. The chain links TRBV19 to TRBJ2-1; 11 nucleotides agree with TRBD1. Germline V gene data show CDR1 as LNHDA and CDR2 as SQIVND (reference sequence). V shed 6 bases, J shed 9 bases, and the junction held 4 bases outside the gene matches. CDR3 length: 13 amino acids.

This clone has more than one count but fewer than ten. The V gene is TRBV6-1, the J gene TRBJ1-2; the match to TRBD1 covers 9 bases. Unmatched junction bases numbered 6, after V lost 6 bases and J lost 7 bases. The CDR3 spans 13 residues. Germline CDR1 is MNHNS and CDR2 is SASEGT. The CDR3 coding sequence is TGTGCCAGCAGGCTGGGACAGGGAAGTGGCTACACCTTC. Translating it yields CASRLGQGSGYTF.